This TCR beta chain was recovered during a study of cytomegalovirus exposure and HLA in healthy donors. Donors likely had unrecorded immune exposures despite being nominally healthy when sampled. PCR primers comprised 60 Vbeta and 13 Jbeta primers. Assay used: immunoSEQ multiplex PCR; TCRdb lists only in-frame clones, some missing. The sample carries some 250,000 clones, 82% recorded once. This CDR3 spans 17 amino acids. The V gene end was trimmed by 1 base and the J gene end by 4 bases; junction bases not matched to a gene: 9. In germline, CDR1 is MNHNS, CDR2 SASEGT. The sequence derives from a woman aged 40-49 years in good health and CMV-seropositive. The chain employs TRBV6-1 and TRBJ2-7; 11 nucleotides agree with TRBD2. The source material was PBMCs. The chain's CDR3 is CASSEGRLAGGWYEQYF. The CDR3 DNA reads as TGTGCCAGCAGTGAAGGGCGGCTAGCGGGGGGCTGGTACGAGCAGTACTTC.